This T cell receptor beta chain was sequenced for a study of naive and memory T cell subsets. The CDR3 is 13 amino acids. Germline values: CDR1 MNHEY, CDR2 SMNVEV (reference sequence). The V and J ends lost 3 bases and 4 bases respectively, with 7 bases between them. The beta constant-region primer was an equimolar mix of two oligonucleotides covering TRBC1 and TRBC2. Ligated cDNA was amplified by four rounds of PCR with nested alpha and beta constant-region primers and SP2. MiXCR was run by TCRdb on the UMI-ligation and nested PCR reads, yielding one entry per CDR3 protein. The sample consists of 3,500 to 5,500 distinct CDR3 sequences, less than 5.5% of them appearing once. This clonotype came up a few times. A read error is possible here, since a much larger clone lies one base away. The CDR3 ends on some other residue instead of the conserved phenylalanine or tryptophan, so this is likely a read error.

The sequence was collected from a human donor in good health. This chain joins TRBV27 and TRBJ2-1, with a tentative D call TRBD1 (5 bases). Sequenced sample: effector memory CD8+ T cells from blood. The subset denotes: effector memory, CD45RA- CD27-. Here the CDR3 DNA reads TGTGCCAGCAGTTTGGCAGGGTACAATGAGCAGTTCTCC. The encoded protein is CASSLAGYNEQFS.